This T cell receptor beta chain was recorded in a study of blood T cell repertoires in COVID-19. Across the whole study: From T cells, B-cell-depleted T cells, or PBMCs came the material, which was cDNA or gDNA.

The CDR3 has 14 amino acids. The ends lost 2 bases at V and 4 bases at J; junction bases unmatched: 1. Germline CDR1 is MGHDK and CDR2 is SYGVNS. The table came from immunoSEQ multiplex PCR; TCRdb's copy has only in-frame clones and leaves some out. The sample comprises more than 50,000 clones, nearly 90% of which are singletons, and 10% to 15% rests with the top ten. This clonotype was sampled from a man in his sixties with active COVID-19. Sequencing was carried out using peripheral blood. The V call is TRBV25-1, the J call TRBJ2-4, with 8 bases aligning to TRBD1. The CDR3 nucleotides read TGTGCCAGCAGTGAAGGACAGGGAAAAAACATTCAGTACTTC. This encodes CASSEGQGKNIQYF.